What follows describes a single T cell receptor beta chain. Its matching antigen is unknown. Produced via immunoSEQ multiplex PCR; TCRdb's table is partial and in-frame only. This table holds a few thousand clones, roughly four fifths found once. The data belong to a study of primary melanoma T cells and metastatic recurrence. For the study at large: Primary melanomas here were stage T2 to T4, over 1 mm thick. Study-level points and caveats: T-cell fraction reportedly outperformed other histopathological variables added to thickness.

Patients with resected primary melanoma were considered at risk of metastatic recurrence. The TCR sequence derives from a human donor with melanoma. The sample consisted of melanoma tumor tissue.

The chain's CDR3 is CASSLDWRGSYEQYF. The CDR3 DNA follows: TGTGCCAGCAGTTTAGATTGGAGAGGTTCCTACGAGCAGTACTTC. The rearrangement joins TRBV28 to TRBJ2-7, with unresolved D. This CDR3 comprises 15 residues. Germline CDR1 and CDR2: MDHEN and SYDVKM. With 2 bases removed from V and 1 base from J, the gap between germline ends came to 12 bases.